Reported below is one T cell receptor beta chain. Its cognate antigen is unknown. V lost 5 bases and J lost 5, with 16 bases in between. This CDR3 comprises 14 residues. CDR1 and CDR2 (germline): MNHNY, SVGAGI (reference sequence). The data originate from a study of OX40 agonist ivuxolimab in advanced cancers. Study outcomes and limitations: More expanded clones were found, on average, in CD8+ than in CD4+ T cells. By week 6 at 0.1 to 3.0 mg/kg, blood CD4+ and CD8+ T cells had expanded clonally.

Sequencing used immunoSEQ multiplex PCR; TCRdb keeps in-frame clones, though not all of them. The repertoire includes under 80,000 clones, roughly nine tenths of them detected once, and under 0.75% sits in the top ten. The material sequenced was CD4+ or CD8+ T cells sorted from blood, taken in a trial of the OX40 agonist ivuxolimab. The TCR comes from an adult with an advanced solid tumor such as melanoma, head and neck, liver or kidney cancer. The rearrangement joins TRBV6-6 to TRBJ2-7; perhaps TRBD1 as D (7 bases). This CDR3 reads CASSPRDSSNEQYF. In DNA, the CDR3 is TGTGCCAGCAGTCCGCGGGACAGTTCCAACGAGCAGTACTTC.